This T cell receptor (beta chain) was identified during a study of T cell responses to AZD1222 COVID-19 vaccine. Trimming cost V 1 base and J 4 bases, with 16 bases left between them. The CDR3 consists of 16 residues. The germline V gene encodes CDR1 SGHTA and CDR2 FQGNSA. Using immunoSEQ multiplex PCR, the repertoire was profiled, and TCRdb retains in-frame clones only, with some absent. The sample includes some 120,000 clones, around 88% of them seen just once. Sequenced material: peripheral blood, taken on day 0 of AZD1222 vaccination. The chain recombines TRBV7-2 with TRBJ1-2; maybe TRBD1 (5 bases). This clonotype was sampled from an adult in good health. The CDR3 is CASSLGAGSRGYGYTF. The DNA of the CDR3 is TGTGCCAGCAGCTTAGGGGCGGGAAGTAGGGGCTATGGCTACACCTTC.